This T cell receptor beta chain originates from a study of control samples from healthy donors and cancer patients. Trimming stripped 0 bases from V and 6 bases from J, with 11 bases between. The CDR3 runs 14 residues. Germline V lookup: CDR1 KGHSH, CDR2 LQKENI. TCRdb keeps only in-frame clones here, not all; method: immunoSEQ multiplex PCR. The sample yields approximately 87,000 clones, 86% seen once. The specimen was blood. The chain joins TRBV18 to TRBJ1-1; maybe TRBD1 (6 bases). The receptor was isolated from a woman in her forties or fifties in good health. The CDR3 nucleotides are TGTGCCAGCTCACCACCCGGGGGCAACCCTGAAGCTTTCTTT. This codes for CASSPPGGNPEAFF.